This TCR beta chain was retrieved from a study of shared clonotypes between healthy human individuals. Study context: Plates per donor: three CD4 naive, three CD4 memory, two CD8 naive, one CD8 memory. Study-wide findings and caveats: Clonotype sharing among donors likely depends on sequencing depth. Some naive CD4 clonotypes, 5% to 5.5%, turned up in common across four donors.

Using 200 ng DNA, 32,000 or so T cell genomes, the sorted-subset replicate PCRs were run. Sequencing used immunoSEQ multiplex PCR; TCRdb keeps in-frame clones, though not all of them. The data contain roughly 770,000 clones, about 96% of them singletons. Notes on this clone: Its antigen remains unknown.

Per the germline V gene, CDR1 is SEHNR and CDR2 is FQNEAQ (reference sequence). V dropped 5 bases and J dropped 5 bases, with 13 bases sitting between them. This CDR3 contains 13 residues. CD45RO-negative CD8 cells positively selected for CCR7 made up the naive population, which excluded terminally differentiated effector memory CD45RA+ cells. The gene calls are TRBV7-9 and TRBJ2-7; D is perhaps TRBD2 (6 bases). Sequencing was carried out using naive CD8+ T cells sorted from blood. This TCR was recovered from a young man in good health. The CDR3 region has the DNA TGTGCCAGCAGCGGCCCTAGCGTAGACGAGCAGTACTTC. Its translation: CASSGPSVDEQYF. The whole variable domain, filled in from reference TRBV7-9 and TRBJ2-7, reads DTGVSQNPRHKITKRGQNVTFRCDPISEHNRLYWYRQTLGQGPEFLTYFQNEAQLEKSRLLSDRFSAERPKGSFSTLEIQRTEQGDSAMYLCASSGPSVDEQYFGPGTRLTVT.